The 7 T cell receptor beta chains presented below share a single source sample, sequenced in a study of CD8+ T cells in alopecia areata. Once RNA had been extracted, it was reverse transcribed into cDNA to act as the sequencing template. TCRdb's copy holds only in-frame clones and misses some; the assay was immunoSEQ multiplex PCR. The sample records some 100,000 clones, around two fifths being singletons. Sequencing was carried out using CD4+ T cells sorted from blood. The receptors originated from a human donor with alopecia areata.

The chain employs TRBV25-1 and TRBJ1-2; 12 nucleotides agree with TRBD1. V lost 6 bases, J lost 8 bases, and 4 bases stayed unmatched. This CDR3 contains 13 residues. Germline loops: CDR1 MGHDK, CDR2 SYGVNS. In DNA form, the CDR3 reads TGTGCCAGCAGCCCCGGGACAGGGGGCGGCTACACCTTC. Translation: CASSPGTGGGYTF.

The CDR3 protein is CASSLDGRYQQYF. CDR3 bases: TGTGCCAGCAGTCTTGATGGACGCTATCAGCAGTACTTC. The gene calls are TRBV27 and TRBJ2-7; D is unresolved. CDR1 is MNHEY, CDR2 SMNVEV, per germline (reference sequence). The CDR3 is 13 residues long. The V end was cut by 5 bases, the J end by 8 bases, with 16 bases between.

The V call is TRBV15, the J call TRBJ1-1; D possibly corresponds to TRBD1 (5 bases). Per the germline V gene, CDR1 is LNHNV and CDR2 is YYDKDF (reference sequence). This CDR3 spans 13 amino acids. Trimming took 6 bases from V and 3 from J, leaving 11 bases between them. Here the CDR3 reads CATSSDTYTEAFF. DNA for the CDR3: TGTGCCACCAGTTCGGACACCTACACTGAAGCTTTCTTT.

The J gene is TRBJ2-7, the V gene TRBV7-2; 9 bases map to TRBD2. J gave up 5 bases and V 0 bases, and 5 bases lay outside the gene matches. Germline CDR1 SGHTA, CDR2 FQGNSA. The CDR3 has 15 residues. The CDR3 nucleotides read TGTGCCAGCAGCTTAGCTAGCGGGGGTCGAGACGAGCAGTACTTC. Protein: CASSLASGGRDEQYF.

V and J are TRBV9 and TRBJ2-3; D is ambiguous. The CDR3 has 13 amino acids. V was trimmed by 2 bases and J by 6 bases, leaving 10 bases between them. Germline assignment: CDR1 SGDLS and CDR2 YYNGEE. The CDR3 DNA reads TGTGCCAGCAGCGTCTCGGGCCGGGATACGCAGTATTTT. As protein: CASSVSGRDTQYF.

This clone came up a few times. The V and J genes are TRBV29-1 and TRBJ1-1, with D possibly being TRBD1 (5 bases). Trimming took 4 bases from V and 3 from J, leaving 9 bases between them. The CDR3 is made up of 12 amino acids. Germline V gene sequence: CDR1 SQVTM, CDR2 ANQGSEA. The CDR3 spells CSVVEGYTEAFF. In DNA form, the CDR3 reads TGCAGCGTTGTTGAGGGGTACACTGAAGCTTTCTTT.

The chain links TRBV5-1 to TRBJ2-3, with D perhaps matching TRBD1 (6 bases). The CDR3 is made up of 14 amino acids. Germline V CDR1 and CDR2: SGHRS, YFSETQ. V was shortened by 5 bases and J by 0 bases, with 10 bases between the two germline ends. CDR3 in DNA: TGCGCCAGCAGGTCAGGGGATAGCACAGATACGCAGTATTTT. It codes for CASRSGDSTDTQYF.